This T cell receptor (beta chain) was identified during a study of Graves' ophthalmopathy and Graves' hyperthyroidism. This clonotype was recorded at least ten times. RNA transcripts were the source from which TCR beta CDR3 regions were amplified. HTBI-primed RT-PCR formed the first round, and a multiplex PCR formed the second. Using its own MiXCR run on the multiplex PCR reads, TCRdb lists one record per CDR3 protein. The table includes over a million distinct CDR3 sequences, around a third detected once. CDR3 length: 11 residues. Germline V gene sequence: CDR1 ENHRY, CDR2 SYGVKD. With 10 bases removed from V and 5 bases from J, the gap between germline ends came to 11 bases.

Sequencing was done on a sample of peripheral blood or thyroid tissue (not recorded which). The receptor's source is an adult man with Graves' hyperthyroidism. V is TRBV10-3 and J is TRBJ2-5, with D perhaps matching TRBD2 (7 bases). CDR3 DNA: TGTGCCACCGAGGGGGGGGAGACCCAGTACTTC. As protein: CATEGGETQYF.